This T cell receptor beta chain is drawn from a study of cytomegalovirus exposure and HLA in healthy donors. V lost 5 bases to trimming and J lost 4 bases, with 10 bases between them. CDR1 is SGHNT and CDR2 is YENEEA in the germline V gene. This CDR3 region has 13 residues. It was healthy bone marrow donors who served as donors. PCR involved 60 Vbeta and 13 Jbeta primers. TCRdb keeps only in-frame clones here, not all; method: immunoSEQ multiplex PCR. The sample yields 80,000 to 100,000 clones, around 74% seen once. The V gene is TRBV11-3, the J gene TRBJ2-3; tentative D call: TRBD1 (6 bases). The receptor's source is a man between 45 and 60 years old in good health and CMV-seropositive. The sequenced material came from PBMCs. CDR3 residues: CASSRDIPDTQYF. The CDR3 DNA reads as TGTGCCAGCAGCCGGGACATTCCAGATACGCAGTATTTT.